The 8 T cell receptor beta chains listed next were all sequenced from one sample in a study of shared clonotypes between healthy human individuals. The data were produced by immunoSEQ multiplex PCR, yet TCRdb's version contains in-frame clones alone and is incomplete. The sample holds about 2.4 million clones, 93% seen once. The sequencing input was naive CD4+ T cells from PBMCs. The subset here: CD45RA+ positively selected. The receptors derive from a man aged 18 to 30 in good health. Some clones in this sample may be carry-over from other donors' samples.

The chain has TRBV7-2 and TRBJ2-5; the D is unclear. The CDR3 extends over 12 amino acids. Between the trimmed V and J ends, which lost 5 bases and 4 bases, there was a span of 8 bases. Germline CDR1 is SGHTA and CDR2 is FQGNSA. CDR3 nucleotide sequence: TGTGCCAGCAGCCAAATCGGAGAGACCCAGTACTTC. It is translated as CASSQIGETQYF.

V and J are TRBV15 and TRBJ2-7; D unclear. Trimming cost V 3 bases and J 2 bases, with 8 bases left between them. This CDR3 comprises 13 residues. Germline-derived CDR1 and CDR2 are LNHNV and YYDKDF (reference sequence). The CDR3 DNA is TGTGCCACCAGCAGGGACCCTACCTACGAGCAGTACTTC. Protein: CATSRDPTYEQYF.

This clone was observed a single time. V is TRBV5-4 and J is TRBJ2-1; D is possibly TRBD2 (5 bases). This CDR3 region has 16 residues. V gave up 1 base and J gave up 10 bases, with 21 bases separating them. Germline V lookup: CDR1 SGHNT, CDR2 YYREEE (reference sequence). CDR3 residues: CASSLRSSAQLLEQFF. DNA of the CDR3: TGTGCCAGCAGCTTGCGGAGTAGCGCCCAGCTGTTGGAGCAGTTCTTC.

CDR3 nucleotides: TGCGCCAGCAGCTTAGACAGGGTCGACGGGGAGCTGTTTTTT. It yields the protein CASSLDRVDGELFF. The chain is built from TRBV5-1 and TRBJ2-2; 7 nucleotides match TRBD1. The germline V gene has CDR1 SGHRS and CDR2 YFSETQ. V shed 2 bases, J shed 7 bases, and the junction held 5 bases outside the gene matches. The CDR3 is made up of 14 amino acids. Variable domain in full (rest from reference TRBV5-1 and TRBJ2-2): KAGVTQTPRYLIKTRGQQVTLSCSPISGHRSVSWYQQTPGQGLQFLFEYFSETQRNKGNFPGRFSGRQFSNSRSEMNVSTLELGDSALYLCASSLDRVDGELFFGEGSRLTVL.

The V gene is TRBV11-2, the J gene TRBJ1-1; D possibly corresponds to TRBD1 (6 bases). Per germline, CDR1 SGHAT and CDR2 FQNNGV. The V end lost 3 bases, the J end lost 5 bases, and 16 bases lay between the germline ends. The CDR3 has 15 amino acids. CDR3 sequence reads: CASSLDGGARTEAFF. In nucleotides, the CDR3 is TGTGCCAGCAGCTTGGACGGGGGGGCGAGGACTGAAGCTTTCTTT.

The J gene is TRBJ2-2, the V gene TRBV2; 7 nucleotides match TRBD1. Losses at the gene ends were 5 bases for V and 6 bases for J; bases not matched to a gene: 18. CDR1 is SNHLY, CDR2 FYNNEI, per germline. The CDR3 has 18 residues. DNA for the CDR3: TGTGCCAGCAGTTCAGGACAGGCGATGTTGAGGGTAGCCGGGGAGCTGTTTTTT. As protein: CASSSGQAMLRVAGELFF.

The chain joins TRBV5-6 to TRBJ2-2; D remains ambiguous. This CDR3 is 16 amino acids long. Trimming removed 5 bases from V and 3 bases from J, with 17 bases in between. CDR1 is SGHDT and CDR2 is YYEEEE in the germline V gene. The DNA for the CDR3 is TGTGCCAGCAGTTATGGGCCCAGGACCTACACCGGGGAGCTGTTTTTT. Translation gives CASSYGPRTYTGELFF.

This rearrangement joins TRBV6-1 to TRBJ2-7; tentatively, D is TRBD1 (6 bases). The V gene lost 7 bases and the J gene lost 6 bases, with 10 bases spanning the gap. This CDR3 region has 11 residues. Germline CDR1 MNHNS, CDR2 SASEGT. In DNA, the CDR3 is TGTGCCAGCAACTCAGGGGTCGAGCAGTACTTC. Its protein is CASNSGVEQYF.